Below, 26 T cell receptor beta chains from the same sample are listed, as sequenced in a study of PD-1 blockade in classical Hodgkin lymphoma. After autologous stem cell transplantation all patients relapsed, and prior brentuximab vedotin exposure differed between cohorts. This table comes from immunoSEQ multiplex PCR, and its TCRdb copy is limited to in-frame clones, with some not included. The repertoire consists of about 100,000 clones, with approximately 90% occurring once and the leading ten covering under 7.5%. The source material was peripheral blood mononuclear cells (PBMCs), sampled before the second cycle of nivolumab. These receptors were collected from a human donor with classical Hodgkin lymphoma.

The rearrangement joins TRBV21-1 to TRBJ2-1. TRBV21-1 is a documented pseudogene. The CDR3 consists of 15 residues. CDR3 region: CASSKASSSYNEQFF. The CDR3 DNA is TGTGCCAGCAGCAAGGCGAGTAGCTCCTACAATGAGCAGTTCTTC.

The chain carries TRBV6-1 and TRBJ2-3; 8 nucleotides agree with TRBD2. This CDR3 contains 15 residues. The ends lost 5 bases at V and 5 bases at J; junction bases unmatched: 9. Germline V gene data show CDR1 as MNHNS and CDR2 as SASEGT. Here the CDR3 reads CASSRLAGRIDTQYF. CDR3 sequence (DNA): TGTGCCAGCAGTCGGCTAGCGGGTAGGATAGATACGCAGTATTTT.

This clone was counted only a few times. V is TRBV27 and J is TRBJ1-6; the D is unclear. The V gene's germline CDR1 is MNHEY and CDR2 SMNVEV (reference sequence). CDR3 length: 14 residues. Between the trimmed V and J ends, which lost 4 bases and 4 bases, there was a span of 8 bases. CDR3 in amino acids: CASSSVPYNSPLHF. For the CDR3, the DNA is TGTGCCAGCAGTTCTGTCCCTTATAATTCACCCCTCCACTTT.

J is TRBJ1-3 and V is TRBV6-6; D is unclear. Trimming pared 2 bases from V and 4 bases from J, leaving 12 bases between. CDR3 length equals 15 residues. In germline, CDR1 is MNHNY, CDR2 SVGAGI (reference sequence). CDR3 protein: CASSYHGRRGNTIYF. The CDR3 nucleotides read TGTGCCAGCAGTTACCATGGGCGTCGCGGAAACACCATATATTTT.

The chain recombines TRBV5-4 with TRBJ2-3; 13 positions match TRBD2. J was trimmed by 2 bases and V by 2 bases; bases with no gene match: 5. The CDR3 loop spans 17 amino acids. The V gene's germline CDR1 is SGHNT and CDR2 YYREEE (reference sequence). The chain's CDR3 is CASSLRLAGGATDTQYF. Written as DNA, the CDR3 is TGTGCCAGCAGCTTAAGACTAGCGGGGGGCGCCACAGATACGCAGTATTTT.

The chain couples TRBV4-1 to TRBJ2-7, with D possibly TRBD1 on 6 matching bases. V was trimmed by 3 bases and J by 2 bases, leaving 14 bases between them. The CDR3 sequence is 15 residues long. The germline gives CDR1 MGHRA, CDR2 YSYEKL. CDR3 sequence reads: CASSHSLTGPYEQYF. For the CDR3, the DNA is TGCGCCAGCAGCCATTCCTTGACAGGTCCCTACGAGCAGTACTTC.

This rearrangement joins TRBV7-2 to TRBJ1-3; TRBD1 matches 7 bases. This CDR3 is built from 15 residues. The V segment lost 3 bases and the J segment 1 base; nucleotides outside the gene matches: 3. CDR1 is SGHTA and CDR2 is FQGNSA in the germline V gene. The CDR3 sequence: CASSLTGFSGNTIYF. CDR3 bases: TGTGCCAGCAGCTTGACAGGGTTTTCTGGAAACACCATATATTTT. Supplemented by reference TRBV7-2 and TRBJ1-3, the full variable domain reads GAGVSQSPSNKVTEKGKDVELRCDPISGHTALYWYRQSLGQGLEFLIYFQGNSAPDKSGLPSDRFSAERTGGSVSTLTIQRTQQEDSAVYLCASSLTGFSGNTIYFGEGSWLTVV.

This clone was picked up one time. The chain employs TRBV10-3 and TRBJ1-2; D is unclear. The CDR3 consists of 13 residues. Trimming shortened V by 10 bases and J by 0 bases, and 12 bases separated the two germline ends. Germline CDR1 ENHRY, CDR2 SYGVKD. DNA for the CDR3: TGTGCCACTACCCTGAGCCCTAACTATGGCTACACCTTC. Its translation is CATTLSPNYGYTF.

CDR3 region: CASSNGGYGYTF. In DNA form, the CDR3 reads TGTGCCAGTAGTAACGGCGGCTATGGCTACACCTTC. The chain carries TRBV19 and TRBJ1-2, with D unclear. Germline V gene data show CDR1 as LNHDA and CDR2 as SQIVND (reference sequence). Trimming took 4 bases from V and 4 from J, leaving 7 bases between them. The CDR3 contains 12 residues.

The chain joins TRBV29-1 to TRBJ2-7; the match to TRBD1 covers 9 bases. Germline assignment: CDR1 SQVTM and CDR2 ANQGSEA. This CDR3 is built from 14 residues. J gave up 3 bases and V 7 bases, and 10 bases lay outside the gene matches. DNA of the CDR3: TGCAGCGCAGCGACCGGGACAGGGTTCTACGAGCAGTACTTC. It codes for CSAATGTGFYEQYF.

The CDR3 protein is CASSPEGSLWGRGETQYF. Here the CDR3 DNA reads TGCGCCAGCAGCCCGGAGGGTTCCCTTTGGGGCCGCGGAGAGACCCAGTACTTC. The V call is TRBV5-1, the J call TRBJ2-5; maybe TRBD2 (6 bases). CDR1 SGHRS and CDR2 YFSETQ come from the germline V gene. Trimming pared 4 bases from V and 4 bases from J, leaving 26 bases between. CDR3 length equals 18 residues.

The genes are TRBV5-8 and TRBJ2-3, with TRBD1 identical over 7 bases. The length of the CDR3 is 15 residues. Germline V gene data show CDR1 as SGHTS and CDR2 as YDEGEE. V was clipped by 5 bases and J by 0 bases; unmatched bases: 6. CDR3 protein: CASREGQFSTDTQYF. CDR3 nucleotide sequence: TGTGCCAGCAGAGAGGGACAGTTTAGCACAGATACGCAGTATTTT.

The chain is built from TRBV5-6 and TRBJ2-2; TRBD2 matches 7 bases. Germline loops: CDR1 SGHDT, CDR2 YYEEEE. V lost 4 bases and J lost 2; bases outside the gene matches: 11. The CDR3 extends over 17 amino acids. The CDR3 loop reads CASSLGRLAANTGELFF. The DNA for the CDR3 is TGTGCCAGCAGCCTCGGGAGGCTAGCGGCAAACACCGGGGAGCTGTTTTTT.

The CDR3 region has the DNA TGTGCCTGGAGTTCTCCAAGGCTCCTCAGGGACCACTACACCTTC. As protein: CAWSSPRLLRDHYTF. The chain employs TRBV30 and TRBJ1-2; a weak D match, TRBD1 (5 bases). Germline V gives CDR1 GTSNPN, CDR2 SVGIG (reference sequence). V shed 2 bases and J shed 10 bases, with 23 bases lying between them. The CDR3 has 15 residues. The full variable domain, in which reference TRBV30 and TRBJ1-2 provide the parts outside the CDR3, is SQTIHQWPATLVQPVGSPLSLECTVEGTSNPNLYWYRQAAGRGLQLLFYSVGIGQISSEVPQNLSASRPQDRQFILSSKKLLLSDSGFYLCAWSSPRLLRDHYTFGSGTRLTVV.

The chain carries TRBV6-5 and TRBJ2-5; 7 nucleotides align to TRBD1. Per germline, CDR1 MNHEY and CDR2 SVGAGI. Unmatched junction bases numbered 6, after V lost 4 bases and J lost 4 bases. The CDR3 length is 14 residues. CDR3 bases: TGTGCCAGCAGTTTCCAAGACAGGGCAGAGACCCAGTACTTC. Encoded protein: CASSFQDRAETQYF.

The sample holds a few counts of this clone. The chain couples TRBV5-1 to TRBJ1-2; D not certain. V lost 2 bases, J lost 4 bases, and 21 bases lay in between. The CDR3 extends over 17 amino acids. Per the germline V gene, CDR1 is SGHRS and CDR2 is YFSETQ. CDR3 DNA: TGCGCCAGCAGCTTTGGACTCGGGGAGACAAACGGCTATGGCTACACCTTC. This codes for CASSFGLGETNGYGYTF.

This rearrangement joins TRBV6-5 to TRBJ1-2; possible D gene TRBD1, 5 bases. This CDR3 is built from 11 residues. Trimming left V 10 bases short and J 7 bases short, with 13 bases between. The V gene's germline CDR1 is MNHEY and CDR2 SVGAGI. DNA of the CDR3: TGTGCCACCACGACAGTCAGTGGCTACACCTTC. Amino acid sequence: CATTTVSGYTF.

The V call is TRBV2, the J call TRBJ1-2; 9 positions match TRBD1. Germline values: CDR1 SNHLY, CDR2 FYNNEI. After removal of 7 bases from V and 1 base from J, the junction contained 4 bases not matched to a gene. The CDR3 contains 14 residues. Here the CDR3 reads CASTPTGGNYGYTF. CDR3 in DNA: TGTGCCAGCACCCCGACAGGGGGTAACTATGGCTACACCTTC.

The sample holds a few counts of this clone. The V gene is TRBV28, the J gene TRBJ1-1; D is uncertain. The V gene lost 4 bases and the J gene lost 5 bases, with 14 bases spanning the gap. Germline V gene data show CDR1 as MDHEN and CDR2 as SYDVKM. CDR3 length: 14 amino acids. CDR3 nucleotides: TGTGCCAGCAGTTATGCTCGTGAAGTGACTGAAGCTTTCTTT. Its protein is CASSYAREVTEAFF.

This chain joins TRBV10-3 and TRBJ2-2, with 8 bases identical to TRBD1. Germline loops: CDR1 ENHRY, CDR2 SYGVKD. The CDR3 runs 17 residues. J was trimmed by 0 bases and V by 0 bases; bases with no gene match: 3. CDR3 nucleotides: TGTGCCATCAGTGAGTCGGACAGGGACCCGAACACCGGGGAGCTGTTTTTT. As protein: CAISESDRDPNTGELFF.

This clone occurred once. The gene calls are TRBV6-6 and TRBJ2-1; perhaps TRBD2 as D (5 bases). The CDR3 loop spans 13 amino acids. V lost 4 bases and J 2 bases, leaving 6 bases between the germline ends. From germline, CDR1 is MNHNY and CDR2 SVGAGI (reference sequence). This CDR3 reads CASSSGTYNEQFF. For the CDR3, the DNA is TGTGCCAGCAGTTCCGGGACCTACAATGAGCAGTTCTTC.

The J gene is TRBJ2-1, the V gene TRBV6-1, with D unresolved. CDR3 length: 14 amino acids. Germline CDR1 and CDR2: MNHNS and SASEGT. The V gene lost 5 bases and the J gene lost 4 bases, with 12 bases spanning the gap. The CDR3 region has the DNA TGTGCCAGCAGTTATGGCCAGGAGTACAATGAGCAGTTCTTC. Its translation is CASSYGQEYNEQFF.

This chain uses TRBV5-1 with TRBJ2-3; 7 bases map to TRBD1. Trimming cost V 4 bases and J 3 bases; bases outside gene matches: 8. Germline V gene lookup returns CDR1 SGHRS and CDR2 YFSETQ. The CDR3 length is 15 residues. CDR3 amino acids: CASSPDRTGTDTQYF. The DNA for the CDR3 is TGCGCCAGCAGCCCGGACAGGACGGGGACAGATACGCAGTATTTT.

The CDR3 DNA reads TGTGCCAGCAGGCCCGGGACAGGGGGCCTCTTCGAGCAGTACTTC. Protein sequence: CASRPGTGGLFEQYF. V gene TRBV6-1 combines with J gene TRBJ2-7, with 12 bases fitting TRBD1. Per germline, CDR1 MNHNS and CDR2 SASEGT. The CDR3 runs 15 residues. The trim removed 6 bases at V and 6 bases at J, leaving 9 bases unmatched.

This chain links TRBV30 with TRBJ1-2; perhaps TRBD1 as D (5 bases). Germline loops: CDR1 GTSNPN, CDR2 SVGIG (reference sequence). The CDR3 is 17 amino acids. V was shortened by 0 bases and J by 4 bases, with 21 bases between the two germline ends. CDR3 bases: TGTGCCTGGAGTGTACGGGGGGTCCGCCAAATGTCCTATGGCTACACCTTC. Translated: CAWSVRGVRQMSYGYTF. The full variable domain, rest sourced from reference TRBV30 and TRBJ1-2, is SQTIHQWPATLVQPVGSPLSLECTVEGTSNPNLYWYRQAAGRGLQLLFYSVGIGQISSEVPQNLSASRPQDRQFILSSKKLLLSDSGFYLCAWSVRGVRQMSYGYTFGSGTRLTVV.

The genes are TRBV4-3 and TRBJ2-1; 10 bases map to TRBD2. The CDR3 extends over 17 amino acids. Losses at the gene ends were 0 bases for V and 5 bases for J; bases not matched to a gene: 7. CDR1 is LGHNA and CDR2 is YSLEER in the germline V gene. CDR3: CASSQDLAGGPDNEQFF. CDR3 bases: TGCGCCAGCAGCCAAGACTTAGCGGGGGGCCCCGACAATGAGCAGTTCTTC.